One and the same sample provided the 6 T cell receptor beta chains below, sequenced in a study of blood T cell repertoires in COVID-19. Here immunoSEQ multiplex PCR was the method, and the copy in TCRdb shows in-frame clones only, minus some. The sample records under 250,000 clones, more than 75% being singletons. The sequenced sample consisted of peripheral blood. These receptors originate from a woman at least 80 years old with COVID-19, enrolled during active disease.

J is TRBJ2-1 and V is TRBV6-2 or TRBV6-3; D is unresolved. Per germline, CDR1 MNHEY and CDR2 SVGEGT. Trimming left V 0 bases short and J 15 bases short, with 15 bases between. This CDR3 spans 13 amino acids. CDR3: CASSYSKKDAGFF. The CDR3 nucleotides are TGTGCCAGCAGTTACTCGAAAAAAGATGCCGGGTTCTTC.

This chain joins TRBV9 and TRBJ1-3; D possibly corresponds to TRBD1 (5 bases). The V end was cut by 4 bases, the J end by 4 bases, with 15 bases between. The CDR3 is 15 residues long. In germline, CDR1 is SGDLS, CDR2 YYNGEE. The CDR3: CASSPLGGVGNTIYF. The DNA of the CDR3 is TGTGCCAGCAGCCCTCTGGGGGGGGTCGGAAACACCATATATTTT.

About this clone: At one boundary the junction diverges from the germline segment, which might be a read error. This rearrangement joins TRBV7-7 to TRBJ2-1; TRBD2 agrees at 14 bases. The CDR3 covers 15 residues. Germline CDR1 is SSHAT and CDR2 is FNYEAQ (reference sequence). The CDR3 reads CASSRGLAGDNEQFF. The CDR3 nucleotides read TGTGCTAGCAGCAGGGGACTAGCGGGGGATAATGAGCAGTTCTTC. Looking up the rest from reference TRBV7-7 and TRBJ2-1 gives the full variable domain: GAGVSQSPRYKVTKRGQDVTLRCDPISSHATLYWYQQALGQGPEFLTYFNYEAQPDKSGLPSDRFSAERPEGSISTLTIQRTEQRDSAMYRCASSRGLAGDNEQFFGPGTRLTVL.

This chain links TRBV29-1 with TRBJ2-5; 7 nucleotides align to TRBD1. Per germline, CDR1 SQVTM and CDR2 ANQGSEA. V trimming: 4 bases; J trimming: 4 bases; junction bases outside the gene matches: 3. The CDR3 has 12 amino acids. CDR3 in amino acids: CSVVAGGETQYF. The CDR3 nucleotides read TGCAGCGTTGTAGCAGGGGGAGAGACCCAGTACTTC.

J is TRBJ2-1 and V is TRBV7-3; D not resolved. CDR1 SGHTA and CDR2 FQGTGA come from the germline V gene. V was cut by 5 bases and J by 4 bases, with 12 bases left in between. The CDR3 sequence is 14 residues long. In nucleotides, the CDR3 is TGTGCCAGCAGCCCAGATCCGACTTACAATGAGCAGTTCTTC. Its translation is CASSPDPTYNEQFF.

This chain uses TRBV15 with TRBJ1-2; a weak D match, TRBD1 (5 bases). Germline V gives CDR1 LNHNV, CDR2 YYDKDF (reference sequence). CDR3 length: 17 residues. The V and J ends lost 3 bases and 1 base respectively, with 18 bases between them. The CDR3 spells CATSRGGTDIYNYGYTF. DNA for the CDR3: TGTGCCACCAGCAGGGGGGGTACAGACATTTATAACTATGGCTACACCTTC. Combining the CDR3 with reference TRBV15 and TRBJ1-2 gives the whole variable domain DAMVIQNPRYQVTQFGKPVTLSCSQTLNHNVMYWYQQKSSQAPKLLFHYYDKDFNNEADTPDNFQSRRPNTSFCFLDIRSPGLGDTAMYLCATSRGGTDIYNYGYTFGSGTRLTVV.